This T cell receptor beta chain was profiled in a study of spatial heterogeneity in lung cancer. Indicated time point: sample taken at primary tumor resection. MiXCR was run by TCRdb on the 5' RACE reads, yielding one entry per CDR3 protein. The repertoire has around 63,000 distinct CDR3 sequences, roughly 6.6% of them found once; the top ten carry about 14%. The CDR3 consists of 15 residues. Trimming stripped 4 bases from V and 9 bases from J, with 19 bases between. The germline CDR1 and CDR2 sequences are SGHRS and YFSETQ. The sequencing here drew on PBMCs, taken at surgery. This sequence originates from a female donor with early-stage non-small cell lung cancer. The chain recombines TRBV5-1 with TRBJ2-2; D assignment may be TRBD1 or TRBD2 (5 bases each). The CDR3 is CASSPGTVGSRELFF. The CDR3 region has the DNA TGCGCCAGCAGCCCCGGGACGGTTGGATCCCGGGAGCTGTTTTTT.